One sample yielded the 12 T cell receptor beta chains listed below, sequenced in a study of blood T cell repertoires in COVID-19. Using immunoSEQ multiplex PCR, the repertoire was profiled, and TCRdb retains in-frame clones only, with some absent. The data contain nearly 300,000 clones, about 91% of them seen just once; the ten biggest clones take up approximately 7%. Sequencing used peripheral blood. The source is a woman in her thirties who had recovered from COVID-19.

The chain joins TRBV6-4 to TRBJ1-5; TRBD1 is a possible D gene (6 bases). V gave up 3 bases and J gave up 0 bases, with 12 bases separating them. The germline V gene encodes CDR1 MRHNA and CDR2 SNTAGT. The CDR3 contains 16 residues. The CDR3: CASSESGTFSNQPQHF. CDR3 nucleotides: TGTGCCAGCAGTGAGTCCGGGACATTTAGCAATCAGCCCCAGCATTTT.

The rearrangement uses TRBV10-3 and TRBJ1-6; 9 bases are shared with TRBD1. Germline V gene data show CDR1 as ENHRY and CDR2 as SYGVKD. This CDR3 is 15 amino acids long. V lost 2 bases and J lost 10; bases outside the gene matches: 6. For the CDR3, the DNA is TGTGCCATCAGTGAGGACAGGGGGTACGACTCACCCCTCCACTTT. This codes for CAISEDRGYDSPLHF.

This chain joins TRBV5-4 and TRBJ1-2; D not resolved. CDR1 is SGHNT, CDR2 YYREEE, per germline (reference sequence). The CDR3 runs 16 residues. Trimming took 0 bases from V and 0 from J, leaving 12 bases between them. In DNA form, the CDR3 reads TGTGCCAGCAGCTTGGTCGTAGGAGAACCTAACTATGGCTACACCTTC. Its translation: CASSLVVGEPNYGYTF.

The V gene is TRBV6-4, the J gene TRBJ1-2; TRBD1 aligns across 7 bases. V shed 4 bases and J 7 bases; nucleotides not matched to a gene: 9. The germline V gene encodes CDR1 MRHNA and CDR2 SNTAGT. The CDR3 consists of 14 residues. The CDR3 nucleotides read TGTGCCAGCAGTGCCACAGGGGTTTCGGGTGGCTACACCTTC. This codes for CASSATGVSGGYTF.

This clone has a handful of counts. The chain combines TRBV5-1 with TRBJ1-2; possibly TRBD1 for D (6 bases). The CDR3 contains 15 residues. Germline V lookup: CDR1 SGHRS, CDR2 YFSETQ. The germline V and J ends were trimmed by 4 bases and 4 bases, with 17 bases remaining between them. CDR3 residues: CASSSEGGGSYGYTF. Written as DNA, the CDR3 is TGCGCCAGCAGCAGCGAAGGGGGTGGGAGCTATGGCTACACCTTC.

V and J are TRBV30 and TRBJ2-3; 7 nucleotides align to TRBD1. From germline, CDR1 is GTSNPN and CDR2 SVGIG (reference sequence). The CDR3 length is 11 residues. V gave up 4 bases and J gave up 7 bases; unmatched junction bases: 2. The CDR3 DNA is TGTGCCTGGACAGGGGGAAATACGCAGTATTTT. Translation gives CAWTGGNTQYF.

The V gene is TRBV7-2, the J gene TRBJ1-1; D is unclear. With 5 bases removed from V and 2 bases from J, the gap between germline ends came to 18 bases. This CDR3 is built from 16 residues. Germline loops: CDR1 SGHTA, CDR2 FQGNSA. This CDR3 reads CASSPTLRPGNTEAFF. CDR3 bases: TGTGCCAGCAGCCCAACGCTACGACCGGGTAACACTGAAGCTTTCTTT.

The chain has TRBV4-1 and TRBJ1-4, with TRBD1 identical over 9 bases. Germline V gives CDR1 MGHRA, CDR2 YSYEKL. This CDR3 comprises 16 residues. J gave up 3 bases and V 5 bases, and 7 bases lay outside the gene matches. The CDR3 bases are TGCGCCAGCAGCTGGACAGGGGTTGGGGCTAATGAAAAACTGTTTTTT. It translates to CASSWTGVGANEKLFF.

The chain combines TRBV7-9 with TRBJ2-1; D gene ambiguous. The CDR3 runs to 12 residues. From germline, CDR1 is SEHNR and CDR2 FQNEAQ (reference sequence). Between the trimmed V and J ends, which lost 1 base and 11 bases, there was a span of 9 bases. The CDR3 DNA reads TGTGCCAGCAGCTTAGTGGCCTCGCAGCAGTTCTTC. Encoded protein: CASSLVASQQFF.

The chain employs TRBV7-9 and TRBJ2-2, with TRBD2 as a possible D gene (6 bases). Germline CDR1 SEHNR, CDR2 FQNEAQ (reference sequence). Trimming took 5 bases from V and 5 from J, leaving 18 bases between them. This CDR3 is 16 amino acids long. The CDR3 DNA is TGTGCCAGCAGCCCGAGACTAGTGGGTCTTACCGGGGAGCTGTTTTTT. Translated: CASSPRLVGLTGELFF.

V gene TRBV24-1 combines with J gene TRBJ2-3, with unresolved D. This CDR3 is built from 11 residues. Germline V gene sequence: CDR1 KGHDR, CDR2 SFDVKD. Trimming took 7 bases from V and 1 from J, leaving 2 bases between them. CDR3 residues: CATSGTDTQYF. The CDR3 nucleotides are TGTGCCACCAGCGGCACAGATACGCAGTATTTT.

This clone was seen once. The conserved phenylalanine or tryptophan normally closing the CDR3 is absent here, so this likely arose from a read error. The DNA is omitted, as the CDR3 cannot be located on it reliably, and the CDR3 follows TCRdb's listing. This chain links TRBV23-1 with TRBJ1-1. TRBV23-1 counts as an open reading frame of uncertain function. The CDR3 comprises 10 residues, both ends counted. CDR3 sequence: CASSQSLGGL.